The sequence of this T cell receptor beta chain was determined in a study of shared clonotypes between healthy human individuals. Germline V lookup: CDR1 MGHDK, CDR2 SYGVNS. Trimming shortened V by 11 bases and J by 3 bases, and 14 bases separated the two germline ends. There are 13 residues in the CDR3. Study-wide results and limits: Naive subsets, compared against memory subsets, generally had larger estimated richness values. Sampling covered blood only; tissue repertoires likely differ.

Turning to this clone: Its cognate antigen is unknown.

Profiling relied on immunoSEQ multiplex PCR, and the TCRdb table lists in-frame clones only, not all of them. The table records 550,000 to 800,000 clones, 74% of them present only once. The genes are TRBV25-1 and TRBJ1-5, with D uncertain. The receptor comes from a young woman in good health. The sequencing input was memory CD4+ T cells sorted from blood. Stated subset: CD45RA-negative fraction. CDR3 residues: CAAGGQNNQPQHF. In nucleotides, the CDR3 is TGTGCCGCCGGCGGCCAGAACAATCAGCCCCAGCATTTT.